Presented here are 2 T cell receptor beta chains from one specimen sequenced in a study of blood T cell repertoires in COVID-19 (dated by TCRdb to about 2020). The library relied on the immunoSEQ multiplex PCR assay. In TCRdb, the immuneACCESS table is reduced to in-frame sequences with V and J assigned. These tables do not hold every clone; where another copy was compared, an unresolved V gene accounts for under half, and the others remain unexplained. The sample table records some 120,000 clones; approximately 85% of these occur just once. Less than 8.5% of the sample comes from the top ten. Input material: peripheral blood. These receptors were collected from a man of 80 years or more with active or convalescent COVID-19.

This CDR3 reads CAITRTSGETQYF. The CDR3 DNA reads as TGTGCCATCACCCGGACTAGCGGGGAGACCCAGTACTTC. J is TRBJ2-5 and V is TRBV10-3, with TRBD2 matching over 11 bases. CDR1 is ENHRY and CDR2 is SYGVKD in the germline V gene. V gave up 7 bases and J gave up 5 bases; unmatched junction bases: 3. The CDR3 has 13 amino acids.

CDR3 loop: CASSSRLAGGLNEQFF. In DNA form, the CDR3 reads TGTGCCAGTAGTTCCCGACTAGCGGGAGGGCTCAATGAGCAGTTCTTC. The rearrangement links TRBV19 to TRBJ2-1, with 14 bases that match TRBD2. The CDR3 is made up of 16 amino acids. V shed 5 bases and J 6 bases; nucleotides not matched to a gene: 6. Per the germline V gene, CDR1 is LNHDA and CDR2 is SQIVND (reference sequence).